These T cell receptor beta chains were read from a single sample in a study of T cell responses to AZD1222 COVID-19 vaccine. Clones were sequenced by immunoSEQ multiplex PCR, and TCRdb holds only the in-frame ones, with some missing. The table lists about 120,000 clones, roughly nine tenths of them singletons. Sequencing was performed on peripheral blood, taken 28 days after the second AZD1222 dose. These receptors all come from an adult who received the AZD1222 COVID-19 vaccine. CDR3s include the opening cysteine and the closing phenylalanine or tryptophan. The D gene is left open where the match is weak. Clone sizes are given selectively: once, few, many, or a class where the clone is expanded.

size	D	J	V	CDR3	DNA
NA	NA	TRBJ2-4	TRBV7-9	CASSHDSLAKNIQYF	TGTGCCAGCAGCCACGACAGTCTAGCCAAAAACATTCAGTACTTC
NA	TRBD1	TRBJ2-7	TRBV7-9	CASSQGVLRAYEQYF	TGTGCCAGCTCCCAGGGGGTATTAAGGGCCTACGAGCAGTACTTC
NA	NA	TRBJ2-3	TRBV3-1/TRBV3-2	CASGTDTQYF	TGTGCCAGCGGAACAGATACGCAGTATTTT
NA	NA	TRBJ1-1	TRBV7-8	CASSRHSTEAFF	TGTGCCAGCAGCCGACACTCGACTGAAGCTTTCTTT
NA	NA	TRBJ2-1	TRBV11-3	CASSSPNGGTYNEQFF	TGTGCCAGCAGTTCTCCGAACGGGGGAACCTACAATGAGCAGTTCTTC
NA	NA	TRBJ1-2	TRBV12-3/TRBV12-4	CASSFQGIYGYTF	TGTGCCAGCAGTTTTCAGGGGATCTATGGCTACACCTTC
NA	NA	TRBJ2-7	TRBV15	CATSRGREVYEQYF	TGTGCCACCAGCAGAGGAAGGGAAGTCTACGAGCAGTACTTC
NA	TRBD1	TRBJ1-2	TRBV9	CASSSWTGGIYGYTF	TGTGCCAGCAGCTCCTGGACAGGGGGCATCTATGGCTACACCTTC
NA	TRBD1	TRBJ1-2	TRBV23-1	CASSQLLKGADYGYTF	TGCGCCAGCAGTCAACTCCTTAAGGGGGCTGACTATGGCTACACCTTC
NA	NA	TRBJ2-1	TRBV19	CASSTFSGRTKKFF	TGTGCCAGTAGTACATTCTCCGGACGTACTAAGAAGTTCTTC
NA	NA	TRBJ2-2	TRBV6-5	CASSYLLSYATGELFF	TGTGCCAGCAGTTACTTACTATCATATGCCACCGGGGAGCTGTTTTTT
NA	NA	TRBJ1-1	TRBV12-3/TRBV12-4	CASSKTANTEAFF	TGTGCCAGCAGCAAGACAGCGAACACTGAAGCTTTCTTT
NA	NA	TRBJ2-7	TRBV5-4	CASSHPGVYEQYF	TGTGCCAGCAGCCATCCAGGGGTCTACGAGCAGTACTTC
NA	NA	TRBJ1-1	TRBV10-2	CASTETAFMNTEAFF	TGCGCCAGCACTGAGACAGCCTTTATGAACACTGAAGCTTTCTTT
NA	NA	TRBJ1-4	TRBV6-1	CASSELGGTTNEKLFF	TGTGCCAGCAGTGAATTAGGGGGAACAACTAATGAAAAACTGTTTTTT
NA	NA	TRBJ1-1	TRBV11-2	CASSPRGLLNTEAFF	TGTGCCAGCAGCCCCCGGGGACTTTTAAACACTGAAGCTTTCTTT
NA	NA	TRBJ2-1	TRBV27	CASSWSGQRFYNEQFF	TGTGCCAGCAGTTGGTCCGGACAGAGATTCTACAATGAGCAGTTCTTC
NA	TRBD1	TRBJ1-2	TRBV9	CASSADRGGNYGYTF	TGTGCCAGCAGCGCCGACAGGGGGGGAAACTATGGCTACACCTTC
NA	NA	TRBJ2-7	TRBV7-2	CASSLAGTSYEQYF	TGTGCCAGCAGCTTAGCGGGTACATCCTACGAGCAGTACTTC
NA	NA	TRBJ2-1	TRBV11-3	CASSSQAGSDNEQFF	TGTGCCAGCAGCTCCCAGGCAGGGTCAGACAATGAGCAGTTCTTC
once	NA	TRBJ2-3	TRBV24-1	CATRSAQGYTDTQYF	TGTGCCACCCGTTCCGCACAGGGCTACACAGATACGCAGTATTTT
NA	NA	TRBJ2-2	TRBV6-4	CASSDSASDTGELFF	TGTGCCAGCAGTGACTCGGCTAGCGACACCGGGGAGCTGTTTTTT
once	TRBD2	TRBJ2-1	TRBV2	CASSSRWASGKNEQFF	TGTGCCAGCAGTTCCCGGTGGGCTAGCGGGAAGAATGAGCAGTTCTTC
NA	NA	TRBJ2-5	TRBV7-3	CASSPWGSKETQYF	TGTGCCAGCAGCCCCTGGGGCAGTAAAGAGACCCAGTACTTC
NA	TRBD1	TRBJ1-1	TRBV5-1	CASSLVQGETEAFF	TGCGCCAGCAGCTTGGTACAGGGGGAAACTGAAGCTTTCTTT
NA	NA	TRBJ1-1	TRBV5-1	CASSTRRGAGSTEAFF	TGCGCCAGCAGCACCCGACGGGGGGCCGGGAGCACTGAAGCTTTCTTT
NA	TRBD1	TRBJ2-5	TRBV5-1	CASSLLTGGQETQYF	TGCGCCAGCAGCTTGCTAACAGGGGGTCAAGAGACCCAGTACTTC
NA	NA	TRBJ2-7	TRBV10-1	CASSLRGHYEQYF	TGCGCCAGCAGCCTTCGGGGCCACTACGAGCAGTACTTC
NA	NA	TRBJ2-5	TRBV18	CASSPQETQYF	TGTGCCAGCTCACCACAAGAGACCCAGTACTTC
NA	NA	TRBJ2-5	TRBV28	CASSFPPTGTQYF	TGTGCCAGCAGTTTTCCCCCGACCGGGACCCAGTACTTC
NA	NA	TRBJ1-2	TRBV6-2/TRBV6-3	CASSQTDDGYTF	TGTGCCAGCAGTCAGACAGATGATGGCTACACCTTC
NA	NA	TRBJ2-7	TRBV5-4	CASSSGLGEQYF	TGTGCCAGCAGCTCGGGACTGGGTGAGCAGTACTTC
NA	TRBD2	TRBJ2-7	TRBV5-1	CASSYRLAVSYEQYF	TGCGCCAGCAGCTACCGACTAGCGGTATCCTACGAGCAGTACTTC
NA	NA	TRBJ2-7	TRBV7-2	CASSSHPQRAYEQYF	TGTGCCAGCAGCTCTCACCCCCAGCGAGCCTACGAGCAGTACTTC
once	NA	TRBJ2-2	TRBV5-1	CASSSSVSANTGELFF	TGCGCCAGCAGCTCCTCAGTTTCCGCGAACACCGGGGAGCTGTTTTTT
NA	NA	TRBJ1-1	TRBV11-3	CASSQTDASTEAFF	TGTGCCAGCAGCCAGACAGATGCCAGCACTGAAGCTTTCTTT
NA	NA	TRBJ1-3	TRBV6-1	CASSELGRNSGNTIYF	TGTGCCAGCAGTGAATTGGGCAGAAACTCTGGAAACACCATATATTTT
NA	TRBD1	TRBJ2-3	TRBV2	CASAARGLDTQYF	TGTGCCAGCGCAGCAAGGGGGCTAGATACGCAGTATTTT
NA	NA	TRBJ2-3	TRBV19	CASSTPGEDTQYF	TGTGCCAGTAGTACCCCGGGGGAAGATACGCAGTATTTT
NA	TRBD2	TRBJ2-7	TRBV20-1	CSAGGKREQYF	TGCAGTGCGGGGGGGAAGAGAGAGCAGTACTTC
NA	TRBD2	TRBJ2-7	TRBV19	CASSIAGTSAYEQYF	TGTGCCAGTAGTATAGCCGGGACTAGCGCTTACGAGCAGTACTTC
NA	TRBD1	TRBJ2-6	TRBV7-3	CASSPSPTGVGANVLTF	TGTGCCAGCAGCCCTAGCCCGACAGGGGTTGGGGCCAACGTCCTGACTTTC
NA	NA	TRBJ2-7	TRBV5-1	CASSLEARPSYEQYF	TGCGCCAGCAGCTTGGAAGCCAGGCCCTCCTACGAGCAGTACTTC
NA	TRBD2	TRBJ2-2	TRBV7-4	CASSLGEWASGGDCTGELFF	TGTGCCAGCAGCTTAGGGGAGTGGGCTAGCGGCGGCGATTGCACCGGGGAGCTGTTTTTT
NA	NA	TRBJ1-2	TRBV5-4	CASSLSRDSNYGYTF	TGTGCCAGCAGCTTGTCACGGGACTCTAACTATGGCTACACCTTC
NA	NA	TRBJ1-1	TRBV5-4	CASSLNPDRTEAFF	TGTGCCAGCAGCTTGAATCCGGACAGAACTGAAGCTTTCTTT
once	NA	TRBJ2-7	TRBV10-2	CASREGSSYEQYF	TGCGCCAGCAGAGAGGGCTCCTCCTACGAGCAGTACTTC
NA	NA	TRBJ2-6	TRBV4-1	CASSQGQIISGANVLTF	TGCGCCAGCAGCCAGGGACAAATTATCTCTGGGGCCAACGTCCTGACTTTC
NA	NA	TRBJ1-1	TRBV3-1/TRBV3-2	CASSQAGADAFF	TGTGCCAGCAGCCAGGCGGGCGCGGATGCTTTCTTT
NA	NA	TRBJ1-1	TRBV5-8	CASSSWRGTYTEAFF	TGTGCCAGCAGCTCGTGGAGGGGGACTTACACTGAAGCTTTCTTT
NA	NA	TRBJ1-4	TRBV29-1	CSVGWGRRSEKLFF	TGCAGCGTTGGTTGGGGGCGGCGTAGTGAAAAACTGTTTTTT
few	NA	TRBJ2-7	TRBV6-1	CASSDTGTPRWEQYF	TGTGCCAGCAGTGATACCGGGACTCCAAGGTGGGAGCAGTACTTC